A selection of T cell receptor beta chains follows, all from one sample in a study of T cells after posttransplantation cyclophosphamide. The repertoire was sequenced with immunoSEQ multiplex PCR; TCRdb's copy has only in-frame clones and lacks some. Recorded here are 10,000 to 13,000 clones, none singletons. Sequences were derived from PBMCs, sampled after allogeneic stem cell transplant with posttransplant cyclophosphamide. Receptor source: a female patient aged 40 to 55 who received an allogeneic stem cell transplant from a related donor, was CMV-positive, and had no GVHD. Part of the T cell pool may stem from the graft donor. Each CDR3 is given with its conserved first and last residue. Each record gives: V gene, J gene, CDR3 protein.

v_call: TRBV18
j_call: TRBJ1-1
cdr3_aa: CASSLRDGGTEAFF

v_call: TRBV18
j_call: TRBJ1-5
cdr3_aa: CASSPLGSQPQHF

v_call: TRBV28
j_call: TRBJ1-1
cdr3_aa: CASSFPSGTEAFF

v_call: TRBV5-8
j_call: TRBJ1-3
cdr3_aa: CASSFQGSGNTIYF

v_call: TRBV28
j_call: TRBJ1-3
cdr3_aa: CASSGGDIVGNTIYF

v_call: TRBV6-1
j_call: TRBJ2-3
cdr3_aa: CASSARAPTDTQYF

v_call: TRBV19
j_call: TRBJ2-5
cdr3_aa: CASSMSGTVWETQYF

v_call: TRBV7-9
j_call: TRBJ2-5
cdr3_aa: CASSLNAGPRETQYF

v_call: TRBV11-2
j_call: TRBJ2-7
cdr3_aa: CASSLVGSYEQYF

v_call: TRBV30
j_call: TRBJ1-4
cdr3_aa: CAWSVPRGLREKLFF

v_call: TRBV11-1
j_call: TRBJ1-2
cdr3_aa: CASSLGPAGGGYTF

v_call: TRBV7-2
j_call: TRBJ2-7
cdr3_aa: CASSSRGQGLEQYF

v_call: TRBV2
j_call: TRBJ2-7
cdr3_aa: CASLLGPSYEQYF

v_call: TRBV27
j_call: TRBJ2-1
cdr3_aa: CASSLQGANEQFF

v_call: TRBV11-2
j_call: TRBJ1-1
cdr3_aa: CASSSALQGRDTEAFF

v_call: TRBV6-5
j_call: TRBJ1-2
cdr3_aa: CASSYSGGRSYGYTF

v_call: TRBV29-1
j_call: TRBJ1-1
cdr3_aa: CSATGQGNTEAFF

v_call: TRBV4-1
j_call: TRBJ2-1
cdr3_aa: CASSQDPSGRTYNEQFF

v_call: TRBV11-2
j_call: TRBJ2-1
cdr3_aa: CASSPTTSGRSYNEQFF

v_call: TRBV5-1
j_call: TRBJ1-1
cdr3_aa: CASSSRLEGLNTEAFF

v_call: TRBV14
j_call: TRBJ2-3
cdr3_aa: CASSPPGQGFTGTDTQYF

v_call: TRBV7-2
j_call: TRBJ2-1
cdr3_aa: CASSLESGYRLSYNEQFF

v_call: TRBV6-1
j_call: TRBJ2-7
cdr3_aa: CASSEAGYTGHF

v_call: TRBV28
j_call: TRBJ2-3
cdr3_aa: CASLSGSPDTQYF

v_call: TRBV28
j_call: TRBJ2-4
cdr3_aa: CASSGRDRASLAKNIQYF

v_call: TRBV7-8
j_call: TRBJ2-7
cdr3_aa: CASSLDSLGVGERGEGQYF

v_call: TRBV7-3
j_call: TRBJ2-3
cdr3_aa: CASSTWTSGSMADTQYF

v_call: TRBV10-3
j_call: NA
cdr3_aa: CAIKISGGDYEQYF

v_call: TRBV5-3
j_call: TRBJ1-5
cdr3_aa: CARGREGYSNQPQHF

v_call: TRBV5-4
j_call: TRBJ2-7
cdr3_aa: CASSLPLGQGGSYEQYF

v_call: TRBV19
j_call: TRBJ1-1
cdr3_aa: CASSIRGGNTEAFF

v_call: TRBV30
j_call: TRBJ2-7
cdr3_aa: CAWSIHGTEQYEQYF

v_call: TRBV9
j_call: TRBJ2-6
cdr3_aa: CASSISGGRGANVLTF

v_call: TRBV9
j_call: TRBJ2-1
cdr3_aa: CASSVHHRLVSNEQFF

v_call: TRBV7-9
j_call: TRBJ2-7
cdr3_aa: CASSVDRVYEQYF

v_call: TRBV7-9
j_call: TRBJ1-4
cdr3_aa: CASSLTVKLFF

v_call: TRBV27
j_call: TRBJ1-1
cdr3_aa: CASSWRGMNTEAFF

v_call: TRBV14
j_call: TRBJ1-4
cdr3_aa: CASSQAGTGGGRLFF

v_call: TRBV9
j_call: TRBJ1-4
cdr3_aa: CASSVGATNEKLFF

v_call: TRBV27
j_call: TRBJ1-5
cdr3_aa: CASSLWAQGDQPQHF

v_call: TRBV10-3
j_call: TRBJ2-3
cdr3_aa: CAIKQPLGTQYF

v_call: TRBV19
j_call: TRBJ2-3
cdr3_aa: CASSIYSGGAADTQYF

v_call: TRBV2
j_call: TRBJ2-3
cdr3_aa: CASSTGGRSTDTQYF

v_call: TRBV30
j_call: TRBJ2-1
cdr3_aa: CAWSGGRFTSEQFF

v_call: TRBV7-3
j_call: TRBJ1-2
cdr3_aa: CASSLTPGEGSYGYTF

v_call: TRBV2
j_call: TRBJ1-2
cdr3_aa: CASSENQVPDGYTF

v_call: TRBV11-3
j_call: TRBJ2-2
cdr3_aa: CASSYTAGEGTGELFF

v_call: TRBV6-1
j_call: TRBJ2-1
cdr3_aa: CASRISGSSYNEQFF

v_call: TRBV27
j_call: TRBJ2-1
cdr3_aa: CASSTLDRASYNEQFF

v_call: TRBV28
j_call: TRBJ2-7
cdr3_aa: CASAPGTGREQYF

v_call: TRBV7-9
j_call: TRBJ2-1
cdr3_aa: CASSFEGDYSYNEQFF

v_call: TRBV25-1
j_call: TRBJ2-6
cdr3_aa: CAAKTGANVLTF

v_call: TRBV15
j_call: TRBJ1-5
cdr3_aa: CATSRSGGRYNQPQHF

v_call: TRBV6-5
j_call: TRBJ2-2
cdr3_aa: CASGEAGDTGELFF

v_call: TRBV30
j_call: TRBJ1-3
cdr3_aa: CAWTAGVGNTIYF

v_call: TRBV6-5
j_call: TRBJ2-7
cdr3_aa: CASSRSRTGGYEQYF

v_call: TRBV5-1
j_call: TRBJ1-2
cdr3_aa: CASSPGQFDGYTF

v_call: TRBV10-3
j_call: TRBJ2-1
cdr3_aa: CAISEASGGDNEQFF

v_call: TRBV4-1
j_call: TRBJ1-1
cdr3_aa: CASSPRSGMNTEAFF